These 30 T cell receptor beta chains share one sample of origin, sequenced in a study of beta chain features in type 1 diabetes. Antigen specificity for these receptors is unknown. Since all of the isolated RNA was reverse transcribed, expressed TCRB transcripts were what got sequenced. This table comes from immunoSEQ multiplex PCR, and its TCRdb copy is limited to in-frame clones, with some not included. This table holds 150,000 to 200,000 clones, 50% to 70% found once. Study-wide findings and caveats: Moderate yet significant TCRB CDR3 shortening was seen in Type 1 diabetes patients in all four CD4+ subsets.

The material sequenced was naive CD4+ T cells from blood. The receptors were gathered from a man in his thirties or forties with type 1 diabetes.

This sequence joins TRBV6-6 and TRBJ2-2; D might be TRBD2 (6 bases). Between the trimmed V and J ends, which lost 0 bases and 8 bases, there was a span of 13 bases. The CDR3 length is 15 residues. The germline CDR1 and CDR2 sequences are MNHNY and SVGAGI (reference sequence). CDR3 sequence reads: CASSYSTSSSGELFF. Written as DNA, the CDR3 is TGTGCCAGCAGTTACTCTACTAGCTCCTCGGGGGAGCTGTTTTTT.

The V gene is TRBV18, the J gene TRBJ2-2, with D tentatively TRBD2 (5 bases). Trimming left V 3 bases short and J 0 bases short, with 8 bases between. Germline V CDR1 and CDR2: KGHSH, LQKENI. CDR3 length: 15 amino acids. CDR3 loop: CASSPSGANTGELFF. The CDR3, as DNA: TGTGCCAGCTCACCTTCCGGGGCGAACACCGGGGAGCTGTTTTTT.

The V call is TRBV5-6, the J call TRBJ2-1; 7 bases align to TRBD1. CDR3 length: 14 amino acids. Germline V gives CDR1 SGHDT, CDR2 YYEEEE. The V gene end was trimmed by 2 bases and the J gene end by 3 bases; junction bases not matched to a gene: 2. The CDR3 DNA sequence: TGTGCCAGCAGCTTAGGGACAGACTACAATGAGCAGTTCTTC. Its translation is CASSLGTDYNEQFF.

V gene TRBV29-1 combines with J gene TRBJ1-2; maybe TRBD1 (5 bases). There are 11 residues in the CDR3. The V end lost 6 bases, the J end lost 8 bases, and 13 bases lay between the germline ends. Per germline, CDR1 SQVTM and CDR2 ANQGSEA. The CDR3 DNA sequence: TGCAGCGTAGGGGACCCACGGGGCTACACCTTC. This translates into CSVGDPRGYTF.

The chain uses TRBV4-3 and TRBJ2-7; a possible D gene is TRBD1 (6 bases). The V end lost 0 bases, the J end lost 5 bases, and 11 bases lay between the germline ends. The CDR3 spans 14 residues. CDR1 is LGHNA, CDR2 YSLEER, per germline. This CDR3 is CASSQDFRGNEQYF. The CDR3 DNA is TGCGCCAGCAGCCAAGATTTCAGGGGCAACGAGCAGTACTTC.

The rearrangement uses TRBV9 and TRBJ2-3; TRBD2 is a possible D gene (6 bases). Per germline, CDR1 SGDLS and CDR2 YYNGEE. V shed 0 bases and J shed 3 bases, with 14 bases lying between them. The CDR3 loop spans 16 amino acids. The CDR3 protein is CASSVALTGVTDTQYF. CDR3 in DNA: TGTGCCAGCAGCGTAGCCCTTACGGGGGTGACAGATACGCAGTATTTT.

This clone was detected a few times. The chain couples TRBV29-1 to TRBJ2-5; no firm D call. Germline V lookup: CDR1 SQVTM, CDR2 ANQGSEA. The V gene lost 3 bases and the J gene lost 1 base, with 9 bases spanning the gap. The CDR3 is 13 amino acids. The CDR3 coding sequence is TGCAGCGTTGAGGGATCTAGCCAAGAGACCCAGTACTTC. It yields the protein CSVEGSSQETQYF.

This rearrangement joins TRBV10-3 to TRBJ2-5; 8 bases line up with TRBD1. After removal of 4 bases from V and 2 bases from J, the junction contained 6 bases not matched to a gene. This CDR3 region has 15 residues. Germline V gene lookup returns CDR1 ENHRY and CDR2 SYGVKD. CDR3 in amino acids: CAISVNGQGQETQYF. As DNA, the CDR3 is TGTGCCATCAGTGTTAATGGACAGGGACAAGAGACCCAGTACTTC.

As for this clone: The junction departs from germline at one end; a sequencing error may be responsible. The sample carries other DNA sequences with the same CDR3. This chain joins TRBV29-1 and TRBJ2-5, with a weak D call TRBD1 (6 bases). Germline CDR1 reads SQVTM; CDR2 reads ANQGSEA. The CDR3 has 13 amino acids. The CDR3 coding sequence is TGCAGTGTTGAAGATCCACGACAGGCATCCCAGTACTTC. The encoded protein is CSVEDPRQASQYF.

The chain has TRBV7-9 and TRBJ2-7; D is ambiguous. V lost 4 bases and J lost 6, with 13 bases in between. This CDR3 has 13 amino acids. Germline V gene lookup returns CDR1 SEHNR and CDR2 FQNEAQ (reference sequence). The CDR3 protein is CASSSPGPSEQYF. CDR3 bases: TGTGCCAGCAGCTCACCCGGGCCGTCCGAGCAGTACTTC.

The chain links TRBV14 to TRBJ1-2; 8 nucleotides match TRBD1. The trim removed 1 base at V and 6 bases at J, leaving 7 bases unmatched. The CDR3 is 15 amino acids. Germline loops: CDR1 SGHDN, CDR2 FVKESK. The CDR3 loop reads CASSQAQGASDGYTF. Here the CDR3 DNA reads TGTGCCAGCAGCCAAGCTCAGGGGGCTTCCGATGGCTACACCTTC.

The rearrangement links TRBV2 to TRBJ1-5, with 9 bases lining up with TRBD1. Germline V gene data show CDR1 as SNHLY and CDR2 as FYNNEI. This CDR3 region has 14 residues. Unmatched junction bases numbered 6, after V lost 6 bases and J lost 6 bases. This chain's CDR3 is CASRNGDRAQPQHF. The CDR3 DNA reads TGTGCCAGCAGGAACGGGGACAGGGCTCAGCCCCAGCATTTT.

This clone was detected only once. V and J are TRBV4-3 and TRBJ2-3; D uncertain. Trimming stripped 0 bases from V and 6 bases from J, with 10 bases between. Germline V gene sequence: CDR1 LGHNA, CDR2 YSLEER. This CDR3 is 14 amino acids long. This CDR3 is CASSQDRERDTQYF. The CDR3 nucleotides are TGCGCCAGCAGCCAAGATAGGGAACGGGATACGCAGTATTTT.

This clone was observed once. The chain recombines TRBV7-9 with TRBJ1-1; D possibly corresponds to TRBD1 (6 bases). This CDR3 is 14 amino acids long. Deletions cut 4 bases from V and 2 bases from J, with 11 bases between. CDR1 is SEHNR and CDR2 is FQNEAQ in the germline V gene (reference sequence). CDR3: CASSSVDRNTEAFF. The CDR3 coding sequence is TGTGCCAGCAGCTCCGTGGACAGAAACACTGAAGCTTTCTTT.

On this clone: Other DNA sequences of this sample code for an identical CDR3. V is TRBV11-2 and J is TRBJ2-3; a possible D gene is TRBD2 (6 bases). CDR3 size: 14 residues. The V end lost 1 base, the J end lost 1 base, and 6 bases lay between the germline ends. Per the germline V gene, CDR1 is SGHAT and CDR2 is FQNNGV. The CDR3 region has the DNA TGTGCCAGCAGCTTAGGCGGGGGCACAGATACGCAGTATTTT. It is translated as CASSLGGGTDTQYF.

Concerning this clone: Different DNA sequences within this sample yield the same CDR3. The chain combines TRBV20-1 with TRBJ2-5, with a tentative D call TRBD2 (7 bases). CDR1 is DFQATT and CDR2 is SNEGSKA in the germline V gene (reference sequence). Trimming removed 6 bases from V and 4 bases from J, with 9 bases in between. This CDR3 is 11 amino acids long. CDR3 region: CSAGGRETQYF. The CDR3 DNA is TGCAGTGCCGGGGGGCGAGAGACCCAGTACTTC.

The rearrangement joins TRBV9 to TRBJ2-2; D not resolved. Trimming pared 3 bases from V and 11 bases from J, leaving 5 bases between. CDR1 SGDLS and CDR2 YYNGEE come from the germline V gene. The CDR3 contains 10 residues. For the CDR3, the DNA is TGTGCCAGCAGCGAGTGTGAGCTGTTTTTT. The encoded protein is CASSECELFF. The full variable domain, in which reference TRBV9 and TRBJ2-2 provide the parts outside the CDR3, is DSGVTQTPKHLITATGQRVTLRCSPRSGDLSVYWYQQSLDQGLQFLIQYYNGEERAKGNILERFSAQQFPDLHSELNLSSLELGDSALYFCASSECELFFGEGSRLTVL.

This chain joins TRBV7-2 and TRBJ2-1; D remains unclear. The V and J ends lost 5 bases and 3 bases respectively, with 20 bases between them. Germline V gene lookup returns CDR1 SGHTA and CDR2 FQGNSA. The CDR3 covers 17 residues. Here the CDR3 reads CASSAPRARVDYNEQFF. CDR3 DNA: TGTGCCAGCAGCGCCCCTCGGGCCCGGGTAGACTACAATGAGCAGTTCTTC.

V is TRBV9 and J is TRBJ2-3; D unresolved. Between the trimmed V and J ends, which lost 2 bases and 5 bases, there was a span of 12 bases. CDR3 length equals 14 residues. CDR1 SGDLS and CDR2 YYNGEE come from the germline V gene. The CDR3 nucleotides are TGTGCCAGCAGCGTGGATCTCGTTCTAGATACGCAGTATTTT. This encodes CASSVDLVLDTQYF.

The rearrangement links TRBV30 to TRBJ1-1; 10 bases map to TRBD1. V dropped 1 base and J dropped 6; count of bases not matched to a gene: 8. In germline, CDR1 is GTSNPN, CDR2 SVGIG (reference sequence). The CDR3 runs to 15 residues. The CDR3 nucleotides read TGTGCCTGGAGTGATTCTCGGACAGGGGGAGCTGAAGCTTTCTTT. As protein: CAWSDSRTGGAEAFF.

The chain couples TRBV30 to TRBJ2-7, with D tentatively TRBD1 (6 bases). Germline CDR1 and CDR2: GTSNPN and SVGIG (reference sequence). V shed 7 bases and J shed 1 base, with 14 bases lying between them. The CDR3 has 13 amino acids. The CDR3 is CALLAGESYEQYF. CDR3 coding DNA: TGTGCCTTATTGGCAGGGGAGTCCTACGAGCAGTACTTC.

The chain has TRBV5-4 and TRBJ2-5, with 8 bases fitting TRBD2. V trimming: 5 bases; J trimming: 4 bases; junction bases outside the gene matches: 7. The germline V gene has CDR1 SGHNT and CDR2 YYREEE (reference sequence). The CDR3 runs to 14 residues. CDR3 sequence (DNA): TGTGCCAGCAGTCCCCGGAGCGGGGGAGAGACCCAGTACTTC. It specifies CASSPRSGGETQYF.

The chain employs TRBV29-1 and TRBJ2-7; D gene ambiguous. Germline assignment: CDR1 SQVTM and CDR2 ANQGSEA. Trimming left V 6 bases short and J 3 bases short, with 12 bases between. This CDR3 has 12 amino acids. This CDR3 is CSVSDGFYEQYF. For the CDR3, the DNA is TGCAGCGTCTCCGACGGCTTCTACGAGCAGTACTTC.

This clone turned up a few times. The chain links TRBV29-1 to TRBJ2-5; 8 bases match TRBD1. The CDR3 covers 14 residues. Looked up from germline, CDR1 is SQVTM and CDR2 is ANQGSEA. V was clipped by 7 bases and J by 4 bases; unmatched bases: 11. The CDR3 nucleotides are TGCAGCGGCAGCGGACAGGGTTTAGGAGAGACCCAGTACTTC. This translates into CSGSGQGLGETQYF.

The chain couples TRBV2 to TRBJ2-1; D not resolved. Germline V gene data show CDR1 as SNHLY and CDR2 as FYNNEI. The CDR3 is made up of 15 amino acids. V was pared by 5 bases and J by 0 bases, with 11 bases between. The CDR3 DNA sequence: TGTGCCAGCAGTAGAGAAGTTGGCTCCTACAATGAGCAGTTCTTC. It translates to CASSREVGSYNEQFF. The entire variable domain, with the rest obtained from reference TRBV2 and TRBJ2-1, is as follows: EPEVTQTPSHQVTQMGQEVILRCVPISNHLYFYWYRQILGQKVEFLVSFYNNEISEKSEIFDDQFSVERPDGSNFTLKIRSTKLEDSAMYFCASSREVGSYNEQFFGPGTRLTVL.

V gene TRBV30 combines with J gene TRBJ1-6, with 9 bases lining up with TRBD1. The CDR3 contains 14 residues. Germline V CDR1 and CDR2: GTSNPN, SVGIG (reference sequence). The V gene end was trimmed by 3 bases and the J gene end by 10 bases; junction bases not matched to a gene: 7. For the CDR3, the DNA is TGTGCCTGGAGACCGGGACAGGGAGGATCACCCCTCCACTTT. This codes for CAWRPGQGGSPLHF.

V gene TRBV4-1 combines with J gene TRBJ2-3, with TRBD2 matching over 11 bases. This CDR3 has 16 amino acids. Germline loops: CDR1 MGHRA, CDR2 YSYEKL. With 0 bases clipped from V and 4 bases from J, the junction kept 3 bases outside the gene matches. CDR3 sequence reads: CASSQEGTSGADTQYF. DNA of the CDR3: TGCGCCAGCAGCCAAGAGGGGACTAGCGGCGCAGATACGCAGTATTTT.

The rearrangement uses TRBV20-1 and TRBJ2-7; D is uncertain. The CDR3 totals 10 residues. V was shortened by 5 bases and J by 4 bases, with 6 bases between the two germline ends. Germline values: CDR1 DFQATT, CDR2 SNEGSKA (reference sequence). The CDR3 nucleotides are TGCAGTGCTTGGGAATACGAGCAGTACTTC. Residues: CSAWEYEQYF.

The chain employs TRBV10-3 and TRBJ2-5; TRBD1 matches at 7 bases. The CDR3 extends over 13 amino acids. V was pared by 6 bases and J by 5 bases, with 6 bases of the junction left unmatched. CDR1 ENHRY and CDR2 SYGVKD come from the germline V gene. Here the CDR3 reads CAIRKQGNETQYF. CDR3 nucleotide sequence: TGTGCCATCAGGAAACAGGGGAACGAGACCCAGTACTTC.

This chain uses TRBV7-9 with TRBJ2-5; TRBD1 might be the D (6 bases). Deletions cut 2 bases from V and 0 bases from J, with 10 bases between. The germline CDR1 and CDR2 sequences are SEHNR and FQNEAQ (reference sequence). The CDR3 runs to 15 residues. CDR3 DNA: TGTGCCAGCAGCTTACGTTGGACAGACCAAGAGACCCAGTACTTC. This translates into CASSLRWTDQETQYF.